This T cell receptor (beta chain) was obtained from a study of blood T cells in healthy people across ages. Whenever a sample was processed, at least 7 million PBMCs were isolated. A J-beta primer mix and a sample-barcoded 5' primer were used in a second PCR of roughly 6 to 11 cycles. Each cDNA molecule received a tag from a template-switch adaptor that had 12 random nucleotides. MiXCR, applied by TCRdb to the 5' RACE reads, yields one record per CDR3 protein. The data show around 1,000,000 distinct CDR3 sequences, roughly a quarter seen once. This CDR3 contains 18 residues. Germline CDR1 MNHEY, CDR2 SVGEGT. V was cut by 4 bases and J by 3 bases, with 22 bases left in between. These data are also associated with another study on T cells of mothers and their children.

The chain combines TRBV6-2 or TRBV6-3 with TRBJ1-3; D gene ambiguous. This TCR came from a girl aged 2 to 9 in good health. Specimen: blood. For the CDR3, the DNA is TGTGCCAGCAGTTCGACCCCACAGACCCTCGCTCTTGGAAACACCATATATTTT. The encoded protein is CASSSTPQTLALGNTIYF.